This passage covers 23 T cell receptor beta chains from one sample sequenced in a study of CD8+ T cells in alopecia areata. TCR sequencing used cDNA made by reverse transcription of extracted RNA. Here immunoSEQ multiplex PCR was the method, and the copy in TCRdb shows in-frame clones only, minus some. The repertoire holds 100,000 to 150,000 clones, with about 50% as singletons. The sequencing used CD8+ T cells sorted from blood, collected at week 0. The receptors originated from a human donor with alopecia areata.

The rearrangement uses TRBV5-1 and TRBJ2-7; 11 bases agree with TRBD2. Germline values: CDR1 SGHRS, CDR2 YFSETQ. Trimming cost V 3 bases and J 2 bases; bases outside gene matches: 4. The CDR3 is made up of 15 amino acids. The CDR3 loop is CASSSPTSGAYEQYF. CDR3 in DNA: TGCGCCAGCAGCTCCCCGACTAGCGGGGCCTACGAGCAGTACTTC.

J is TRBJ2-5 and V is TRBV27, with D uncertain. The V end was cut by 2 bases, the J end by 4 bases, with 14 bases between. Germline V lookup: CDR1 MNHEY, CDR2 SMNVEV (reference sequence). The CDR3 is made up of 15 amino acids. As DNA, the CDR3 is TGTGCCAGCAGTTTAGGGTCCGGCCGAGGAGAGACCCAGTACTTC. Its translation: CASSLGSGRGETQYF.

In this sample, this clone turned up once. This chain uses TRBV29-1 with TRBJ1-1; D gene ambiguous. Germline assignment: CDR1 SQVTM and CDR2 ANQGSEA. The CDR3 extends over 13 amino acids. V lost 1 base and J lost 4, with 10 bases in between. The CDR3 DNA reads TGCAGCGTTGAAGGGGCTGTGAGCACTGAAGCTTTCTTT. It translates to CSVEGAVSTEAFF.

Regarding this clone: Other DNA sequences of this sample code for an identical CDR3. V gene TRBV5-6 combines with J gene TRBJ2-3; D is unclear. The CDR3 has 12 residues. The germline V gene encodes CDR1 SGHDT and CDR2 YYEEEE. Between the trimmed V and J ends, which lost 3 bases and 6 bases, there was a span of 8 bases. The CDR3 DNA sequence: TGTGCCAGCAGCTCTGGACCCGATACGCAGTATTTT. It translates to CASSSGPDTQYF.

The rearrangement joins TRBV9 to TRBJ2-1; D might be TRBD1 or TRBD2, each matching 5 bases. The CDR3 spans 15 residues. The germline CDR1 and CDR2 sequences are SGDLS and YYNGEE. Trimming removed 2 bases at V and 6 bases at J, with 15 bases between. CDR3 nucleotides: TGTGCCAGCAGCGTCCGGGACGGACCCTCCAATGAGCAGTTCTTC. It translates to CASSVRDGPSNEQFF.

In this sample, this clone turned up a few times. The rearrangement joins TRBV9 to TRBJ1-3; D perhaps matches TRBD1 (6 bases). The CDR3 is 18 residues long. From germline, CDR1 is SGDLS and CDR2 YYNGEE. V was shortened by 4 bases and J by 4 bases, with 24 bases between the two germline ends. CDR3 region: CASSQRPLHRAEGNTIYF. DNA for the CDR3: TGTGCCAGCAGCCAGCGTCCCCTACACAGGGCTGAAGGAAACACCATATATTTT. Full variable domain (outside the CDR3, taken from reference TRBV9 and TRBJ1-3): DSGVTQTPKHLITATGQRVTLRCSPRSGDLSVYWYQQSLDQGLQFLIQYYNGEERAKGNILERFSAQQFPDLHSELNLSSLELGDSALYFCASSQRPLHRAEGNTIYFGEGSWLTVV.

The chain combines TRBV29-1 with TRBJ2-5; a possible D gene is TRBD1 (6 bases). The V end lost 5 bases, the J end lost 2 bases, and 18 bases lay between the germline ends. Germline loops: CDR1 SQVTM, CDR2 ANQGSEA. The CDR3 has 15 residues. Written as DNA, the CDR3 is TGCAGCGTTTTTAGTCCGGGACACTTTCAAGAGACCCAGTACTTC. Its protein product is CSVFSPGHFQETQYF.

The chain recombines TRBV27 with TRBJ1-5, with TRBD1 matching 9 bases. The CDR3 has 15 residues. Germline CDR1 MNHEY, CDR2 SMNVEV (reference sequence). V lost 5 bases to trimming and J lost 6 bases; unmatched junction nucleotides: 8. The CDR3 is CASSPGQGYSQPQHF. The CDR3, as DNA: TGTGCCAGCAGTCCCGGACAGGGGTACTCTCAGCCCCAGCATTTT.

This clone was detected a few times. The chain is built from TRBV29-1 and TRBJ2-1; TRBD2 matches at 12 bases. CDR1 is SQVTM and CDR2 is ANQGSEA in the germline V gene. Germline trimming cut 3 bases from V and 5 bases from J; bases unmatched to any gene: 2. CDR3 length equals 14 residues. The CDR3: CSVEGLAGNNEQFF. DNA for the CDR3: TGCAGCGTTGAGGGACTAGCGGGTAACAATGAGCAGTTCTTC.

This chain links TRBV5-6 with TRBJ2-5; possible D gene TRBD2, 6 bases. The V gene lost 5 bases and the J gene lost 2 bases, with 19 bases spanning the gap. In germline, CDR1 is SGHDT, CDR2 YYEEEE. The CDR3 covers 16 residues. CDR3 in amino acids: CASSDAKGDSQETQYF. In DNA, the CDR3 is TGTGCCAGCAGTGATGCCAAAGGGGACTCACAAGAGACCCAGTACTTC.

The count of this clone is one. The chain couples TRBV5-1 to TRBJ2-7, with D unclear. Germline V gives CDR1 SGHRS, CDR2 YFSETQ. The length of the CDR3 is 13 residues. V lost 9 bases, J lost 3 bases, and 16 bases lay in between. CDR3 residues: CATQLDTDYEQYF. In DNA, the CDR3 is TGCGCCACCCAGCTGGATACGGACTACGAGCAGTACTTC.

This clone was counted only a few times. This chain uses TRBV2 with TRBJ2-4; 7 bases are a match to TRBD1. Trimming took 5 bases from V and 0 from J; bases not matched to a gene: 4. CDR1 and CDR2 from the germline V gene are SNHLY and FYNNEI. This CDR3 comprises 15 residues. CDR3 nucleotides: TGTGCCAGCAGTCCGGGACAGATAGCCAAAAACATTCAGTACTTC. Translated: CASSPGQIAKNIQYF. Complete variable domain (other parts from reference TRBV2 and TRBJ2-4): EPEVTQTPSHQVTQMGQEVILRCVPISNHLYFYWYRQILGQKVEFLVSFYNNEISEKSEIFDDQFSVERPDGSNFTLKIRSTKLEDSAMYFCASSPGQIAKNIQYFGAGTRLSVL.

This clone was counted between two and nine times. CDR3 DNA: TGTGCCAGTAGGACAGGGGACTATGGCTACACCTTC. Translated: CASRTGDYGYTF. V usage is TRBV19 and J usage is TRBJ1-2, with 8 bases lining up with TRBD1. The CDR3 length is 12 residues. Germline lookup yields CDR1 LNHDA and CDR2 SQIVND (reference sequence). V shed 6 bases and J 3 bases; nucleotides not matched to a gene: 0. The complete variable domain, with remaining parts taken from reference TRBV19 and TRBJ1-2, reads DGGITQSPKYLFRKEGQNVTLSCEQNLNHDAMYWYRQDPGQGLRLIYYSQIVNDFQKGDIAEGYSVSREKKESFPLTVTSAQKNPTAFYLCASRTGDYGYTFGSGTRLTVV.

This clone was counted only a few times. CDR3 coding DNA: TGTGCCAGCAGCTCGGACGAAAACACCGGGGAGCTGTTTTTT. Translated: CASSSDENTGELFF. The V gene is TRBV7-9, the J gene TRBJ2-2, with no clear D. Germline V gene lookup returns CDR1 SEHNR and CDR2 FQNEAQ (reference sequence). V shed 4 bases and J shed 2 bases, with 8 bases lying between them. The CDR3 runs to 14 residues.

The V call is TRBV5-6, the J call TRBJ2-7, with 7 bases aligning to TRBD2. V trimming: 3 bases; J trimming: 1 base; junction bases outside the gene matches: 7. The CDR3 has 15 residues. CDR1 SGHDT and CDR2 YYEEEE come from the germline V gene. CDR3 region: CASSSWSGGSYEQYF. CDR3 in DNA: TGTGCCAGCAGCTCCTGGTCGGGGGGATCCTACGAGCAGTACTTC.

This clone was counted a single time. The chain employs TRBV27 and TRBJ1-2; D is possibly TRBD1 (6 bases). Germline V lookup: CDR1 MNHEY, CDR2 SMNVEV (reference sequence). V gave up 5 bases and J gave up 2 bases, with 18 bases separating them. The CDR3 contains 16 residues. This chain's CDR3 is CASSPSERGKNYGYTF. As DNA, the CDR3 is TGTGCCAGCAGTCCGAGTGAAAGGGGGAAAAACTATGGCTACACCTTC.

This sequence joins TRBV9 and TRBJ2-2, with 7 bases aligning to TRBD1. Germline CDR1 and CDR2: SGDLS and YYNGEE. The CDR3 runs to 14 residues. V was clipped by 4 bases and J by 6 bases; unmatched bases: 6. The CDR3 spells CASSLTGKPGELFF. In nucleotides, the CDR3 is TGTGCCAGCAGCCTGACAGGGAAACCCGGGGAGCTGTTTTTT.

The rearrangement links TRBV29-1 to TRBJ1-1; 7 positions agree with TRBD1. The germline V gene has CDR1 SQVTM and CDR2 ANQGSEA. The J segment lost 0 bases and the V segment lost 5 bases, leaving 6 bases of the junction unmatched. The CDR3 has 14 residues. In DNA, the CDR3 is TGCAGCGTTCACAGGGGACCCATGAACACTGAAGCTTTCTTT. Translating gives CSVHRGPMNTEAFF.

In this sample, this clone turned up a few times. This chain connects TRBV7-9 to TRBJ1-2, with D maybe TRBD1 (5 bases). The CDR3 runs to 12 residues. V shed 4 bases and J shed 7 bases, with 10 bases lying between them. The germline V gene has CDR1 SEHNR and CDR2 FQNEAQ (reference sequence). DNA of the CDR3: TGTGCCAGCAGCTATCAGGGTTCTGGCTACACCTTC. This gives the protein CASSYQGSGYTF.

This clone showed up just a few times. This chain joins TRBV9 and TRBJ2-1; 7 bases map to TRBD2. Looked up from germline, CDR1 is SGDLS and CDR2 is YYNGEE. This CDR3 region has 12 residues. V gave up 4 bases and J gave up 13 bases; unmatched junction bases: 8. CDR3 loop: CASSPGGAVQFF. CDR3 DNA: TGTGCCAGCAGCCCGGGGGGTGCTGTACAGTTCTTC. The whole variable domain, remainder taken from reference TRBV9 and TRBJ2-1, is DSGVTQTPKHLITATGQRVTLRCSPRSGDLSVYWYQQSLDQGLQFLIQYYNGEERAKGNILERFSAQQFPDLHSELNLSSLELGDSALYFCASSPGGAVQFFGPGTRLTVL.

This chain uses TRBV7-8 with TRBJ2-5; tentatively, D is TRBD1 or TRBD2 (5 bases each). Trimming stripped 0 bases from V and 4 bases from J, with 15 bases between. From germline, CDR1 is SGHVS and CDR2 FQNEAQ. There are 16 residues in the CDR3. DNA for the CDR3: TGTGCCAGCAGCTTAGCAAAGTTGGGGGTTACAGAGACCCAGTACTTC. Protein product: CASSLAKLGVTETQYF.

This clone turned up a few times. The chain recombines TRBV30 with TRBJ2-2; TRBD1 is a possible D gene (6 bases). The V and J ends lost 5 bases and 10 bases respectively, with 14 bases between them. This CDR3 spans 12 amino acids. Germline CDR1 GTSNPN, CDR2 SVGIG (reference sequence). In nucleotides, the CDR3 is TGTGCCTGGGGGACCGGGACACAGGAGCTGTTTTTT. It translates to CAWGTGTQELFF.

This clone came up a few times. This CDR3 reads CASSDGGNQPQHF. CDR3 DNA sequence: TGTGCCAGCAGCGACGGAGGTAATCAGCCCCAGCATTTT. The rearrangement uses TRBV2 and TRBJ1-5; D not resolved. Per germline, CDR1 SNHLY and CDR2 FYNNEI. This CDR3 is 13 amino acids long. Trimming stripped 6 bases from V and 4 bases from J, with 10 bases between.